Presented here are 16 T cell receptor beta chains from one specimen sequenced in a study of T-cell reconstitution after alpha-beta-depleted transplantation in children. Preparation of the TCRbeta library used unique molecular identifiers. A single record per CDR3 protein comes from TCRdb applying MiXCR to the PCR reads. The sample consists of 330,000 or so distinct CDR3 sequences, around a tenth of them appearing once. Sequenced material: PBMCs, taken before TCRalphabeta/CD19-depleted stem cell transplant. The source is a boy less than two years old with acute myeloid leukemia, due to receive a stem cell transplant.

The chain has TRBV4-2 and TRBJ2-7; D unresolved. Germline CDR1 is LGHNA and CDR2 is YNFKEQ. The germline V and J ends were trimmed by 8 bases and 6 bases, with 14 bases remaining between them. This CDR3 region has 12 residues. The CDR3 spells CASGPRPPEQYF. For the CDR3, the DNA is TGTGCCAGCGGCCCCCGTCCCCCCGAGCAGTACTTC.

This rearrangement joins TRBV7-3 to TRBJ2-1; D ambiguous. There are 13 residues in the CDR3. Trimming shortened V by 2 bases and J by 8 bases, and 10 bases separated the two germline ends. Germline V gene data show CDR1 as SGHTA and CDR2 as FQGTGA. The CDR3 loop reads CASSLGMAYEQFF. The CDR3 region has the DNA TGTGCCAGCAGCTTAGGGATGGCATATGAGCAGTTCTTC.

This clonotype was detected ten times or more. The chain combines TRBV27 with TRBJ2-7; D is undetermined. This CDR3 is 13 amino acids long. Trimming pared 3 bases from V and 4 bases from J, leaving 10 bases between. Looked up from germline, CDR1 is MNHEY and CDR2 is SMNVEV (reference sequence). CDR3 protein: CASSFGLFYEQYF. CDR3 nucleotide sequence: TGTGCCAGCAGTTTTGGGCTTTTTTACGAGCAGTACTTC.

This clonotype showed up many times. The rearrangement joins TRBV28 to TRBJ2-3; 9 positions agree with TRBD2. The CDR3 contains 17 residues. Trimming removed 3 bases from V and 2 bases from J; junction bases left unmatched: 9. Germline CDR1 is MDHEN and CDR2 is SYDVKM. CDR3 sequence (DNA): TGTGCCAGCAGTTTCTACGGGAGCGGGAGGTCCACAGATACGCAGTATTTT. Its protein is CASSFYGSGRSTDTQYF. Looking up the rest from reference TRBV28 and TRBJ2-3 gives the full variable domain: DVKVTQSSRYLVKRTGEKVFLECVQDMDHENMFWYRQDPGLGLRLIYFSYDVKMKEKGDIPEGYSVSREKKERFSLILESASTNQTSMYLCASSFYGSGRSTDTQYFGPGTRLTVL.

This clonotype was counted ten times or more. CDR3 sequence: CSARDAGSTDTQYF. The CDR3 nucleotides read TGCAGTGCTAGAGATGCGGGTAGCACAGATACGCAGTATTTT. The chain joins TRBV20-1 to TRBJ2-3; possibly TRBD2 for D (5 bases). The V end was cut by 0 bases, the J end by 0 bases, with 7 bases between. The CDR3 runs 14 residues. The germline CDR1 and CDR2 sequences are DFQATT and SNEGSKA (reference sequence).

This clonotype has a handful of counts. The rearrangement uses TRBV6-5 and TRBJ1-2; D is possibly TRBD1 (6 bases). The CDR3 runs 14 residues. Trimming left V 6 bases short and J 3 bases short, with 14 bases between. CDR1 MNHEY and CDR2 SVGAGI come from the germline V gene. CDR3 sequence reads: CASRLLAGDYGYTF. CDR3 DNA: TGTGCCAGCAGGCTGCTAGCAGGGGACTATGGCTACACCTTC.

This clonotype was detected ten times or more. V gene TRBV12-3 or TRBV12-4 combines with J gene TRBJ2-1, with D uncertain. CDR3 length: 12 amino acids. V was clipped by 3 bases and J by 4 bases, with 4 bases between them. CDR3 loop: CASSFPYNEQFF. The CDR3 DNA reads TGTGCCAGCAGTTTCCCTTACAATGAGCAGTTCTTC.

This clonotype was observed many times. V and J are TRBV27 and TRBJ2-1; weak D call: TRBD2 (5 bases). Germline CDR1 reads MNHEY; CDR2 reads SMNVEV (reference sequence). This CDR3 has 14 amino acids. V lost 4 bases and J 8 bases, leaving 15 bases between the germline ends. This chain's CDR3 is CASSWVGSVDEQFF. The CDR3 DNA sequence: TGTGCCAGCAGTTGGGTGGGTAGCGTGGATGAGCAGTTCTTC.

The J gene is TRBJ2-6, the V gene TRBV5-1, with 10 bases fitting TRBD2. CDR3 size: 18 residues. With V trimmed by 1 base and J by 4 bases, 8 bases remained unmatched. Germline V gene sequence: CDR1 SGHRS, CDR2 YFSETQ. In nucleotides, the CDR3 is TGCGCCAGCAGCTTGTGGCTAGCGGGAGTAACCGGGGCCAACGTCCTGACTTTC. Translated, it gives CASSLWLAGVTGANVLTF.

This clonotype was picked up a small number of times. The genes are TRBV19 and TRBJ2-1; 10 positions agree with TRBD2. Germline trimming cut 5 bases from V and 5 bases from J; bases unmatched to any gene: 6. The CDR3 sequence is 15 residues long. CDR1 LNHDA and CDR2 SQIVND come from the germline V gene (reference sequence). CDR3 protein: CASSASSGRHNEQFF. CDR3 sequence (DNA): TGTGCCAGTAGTGCATCTAGCGGGAGACACAATGAGCAGTTCTTC.

The chain combines TRBV20-1 with TRBJ1-2; no clear D gene. The CDR3 contains 12 residues. V was trimmed by 8 bases and J by 2 bases, leaving 12 bases between them. Looked up from germline, CDR1 is DFQATT and CDR2 is SNEGSKA (reference sequence). The CDR3 sequence is CSRAAQNYGYTF. The CDR3 DNA sequence: TGCAGTCGGGCAGCTCAAAACTATGGCTACACCTTC.

This clonotype was counted ten times or more. The chain combines TRBV29-1 with TRBJ2-1, with D perhaps given as TRBD1 or TRBD2 (5 bases each). The CDR3 has 15 residues. V was cut by 1 base and J by 2 bases, with 12 bases left in between. From germline, CDR1 is SQVTM and CDR2 ANQGSEA. The CDR3 DNA reads as TGCAGCGTTGAAGCCGGGACGGTAACCTACAATGAGCAGTTCTTC. Translation: CSVEAGTVTYNEQFF.

This clonotype has a count of ten or more. This chain connects TRBV5-1 to TRBJ1-4; TRBD1 is a possible D gene (5 bases). Per the germline V gene, CDR1 is SGHRS and CDR2 is YFSETQ. CDR3 length: 15 residues. V was clipped by 3 bases and J by 8 bases, with 17 bases between them. The CDR3 loop reads CASSWGSGTGEKLFF. Written as DNA, the CDR3 is TGCGCCAGCAGCTGGGGGTCCGGGACGGGGGAAAAACTGTTTTTT.

Note on this clonotype: This sequence may be a read error, since a much larger clone differs from it by one base. This chain links TRBV20-1 with TRBJ1-5, with D perhaps TRBD1 (5 bases). Germline-derived CDR1 and CDR2 are DFQATT and SNEGSKA (reference sequence). The CDR3 has 15 residues. With 3 bases removed from V and 3 bases from J, the gap between germline ends came to 15 bases. The CDR3: CSASEADRANQPQHF. Here the CDR3 DNA reads TGCAGTGCTAGTGAGGCTGACAGAGCCAATCAGCCCCAGCATTTT.

The chain combines TRBV18 with TRBJ2-7; 8 bases line up with TRBD2. V shed 5 bases, J shed 1 base, and the junction held 7 bases outside the gene matches. The CDR3 contains 15 residues. Germline V gene data show CDR1 as KGHSH and CDR2 as LQKENI. The CDR3 here is CASSDPGGSSYEQYF. In DNA form, the CDR3 reads TGTGCCAGCTCAGACCCGGGAGGGTCTTCCTACGAGCAGTACTTC. The whole variable domain, filled in from reference TRBV18 and TRBJ2-7, reads NAGVMQNPRHLVRRRGQEARLRCSPMKGHSHVYWYRQLPEEGLKFMVYLQKENIIDESGMPKERFSAEFPKEGPSILRIQQVVRGDSAAYFCASSDPGGSSYEQYFGPGTRLTVT.

Only a few counts were recorded for this clonotype. V and J are TRBV19 and TRBJ2-1; TRBD2 agrees at 9 bases. V gave up 0 bases and J gave up 5 bases; unmatched junction bases: 8. The CDR3 extends over 17 amino acids. Germline CDR1 is LNHDA and CDR2 is SQIVND (reference sequence). The CDR3: CASSIDLETSGHNEQFF. The CDR3 nucleotides are TGTGCCAGTAGTATAGATTTAGAGACTAGCGGCCACAATGAGCAGTTCTTC.